Listed here are 11 T cell receptor beta chains from one sample, sequenced in a study of blood T cells in healthy people across ages. PCR was performed a second time for roughly 7 to 12 cycles using a sample-barcoded 5' primer and a J-beta primer mix. TCRdb re-called the 5' RACE reads through MiXCR, storing one row per CDR3 protein. The table lists about 1.8 million distinct CDR3 sequences, around half of them singletons. The sample was blood. These receptors came from a woman between 40 and 55 years old in good health.

This clonotype appeared a few times. The genes are TRBV4-3 and TRBJ2-3; the D gene is possibly TRBD2 (6 bases). There are 17 residues in the CDR3. Germline loops: CDR1 LGHNA, CDR2 YSLEER. V lost 3 bases and J lost 7, with 23 bases in between. The CDR3 loop reads CASSQSLRDSARNTQYF. In DNA form, the CDR3 reads TGCGCCAGCAGCCAGAGTCTCCGGGACTCGGCACGGAATACGCAGTATTTT.

V and J are TRBV20-1 and TRBJ2-2; possibly TRBD1 for D (5 bases). The length of the CDR3 is 15 residues. The V gene's germline CDR1 is DFQATT and CDR2 SNEGSKA (reference sequence). V was pared by 5 bases and J by 6 bases, with 19 bases between. The chain's CDR3 is CSAPARRVGPGELFF. The CDR3, as DNA: TGCAGTGCTCCAGCCCGCAGGGTAGGGCCCGGGGAGCTGTTTTTT.

This clonotype was picked up one time. This chain links TRBV7-8 with TRBJ2-5, with D uncertain. The CDR3 covers 17 residues. Germline V gene data show CDR1 as SGHVS and CDR2 as FQNEAQ. Trimming took off 7 bases at V and 0 bases at J, with 21 bases between the two ends. The CDR3 DNA follows: TGTGCCAGCACCGCCTTTCGTCGTCATTCGTACCAAGAGACCCAGTACTTC. Translation gives CASTAFRRHSYQETQYF.

The rearrangement links TRBV5-1 to TRBJ2-7; D may correspond to TRBD1 or TRBD2 (5 bases each). CDR1 SGHRS and CDR2 YFSETQ come from the germline V gene. V was clipped by 3 bases and J by 2 bases, with 18 bases between them. The length of the CDR3 is 16 residues. This CDR3 reads CASSWDFGDDPYEQYF. The CDR3 DNA reads as TGCGCCAGCAGCTGGGATTTCGGGGACGACCCCTACGAGCAGTACTTC.

This chain connects TRBV13 to TRBJ2-3, with a possible D match to TRBD2 (5 bases). Trimming removed 1 base from V and 7 bases from J, with 9 bases in between. This CDR3 is built from 13 residues. Germline V gene data show CDR1 as PRHDT and CDR2 as FYEKMQ (reference sequence). This CDR3 is CASSLVAFHTQYF. Here the CDR3 DNA reads TGTGCCAGCAGCTTAGTAGCGTTCCATACGCAGTATTTT.

V and J are TRBV4-3 and TRBJ2-1, with D hard to call. Looked up from germline, CDR1 is LGHNA and CDR2 is YSLEER. CDR3 length: 15 residues. V lost 0 bases, J lost 0 bases, and 6 bases lay in between. CDR3 DNA sequence: TGCGCCAGCAGCCAAGAAGCTCTCTCCTACAATGAGCAGTTCTTC. The encoded protein is CASSQEALSYNEQFF.

This chain's CDR3 is CASSFRDSPIRFYGYTF. CDR3 nucleotides: TGTGCCAGCAGTTTCCGGGACAGCCCTATCCGTTTCTATGGCTACACCTTC. This chain uses TRBV28 with TRBJ1-2, with 7 bases matching TRBD1. Per germline, CDR1 MDHEN and CDR2 SYDVKM. This CDR3 is 17 amino acids long. V shed 3 bases, J shed 4 bases, and the junction held 14 bases outside the gene matches.

This chain joins TRBV7-2 and TRBJ2-5; tentatively, D is TRBD1 (5 bases). Germline CDR1 and CDR2: SGHTA and FQGNSA. The CDR3 is 15 amino acids. Trimming took 5 bases from V and 4 from J, leaving 17 bases between them. DNA for the CDR3: TGTGCCAGCAGCGTGGCAGGGCTCCAACGAGAGACCCAGTACTTC. This translates into CASSVAGLQRETQYF.

In nucleotides, the CDR3 is TGCGCCAGCAGCTTGGAAGCGCGAACCGGGGAGCTGTTTTTT. Translating gives CASSLEARTGELFF. V and J are TRBV5-1 and TRBJ2-2; no clear D gene. This CDR3 contains 14 residues. Germline lookup yields CDR1 SGHRS and CDR2 YFSETQ. The ends were cut back, 0 bases at V and 5 bases at J, with 8 bases in the middle.

The chain employs TRBV4-2 and TRBJ2-1, with 7 bases lining up with TRBD1. This CDR3 has 18 residues. Per germline, CDR1 LGHNA and CDR2 YNFKEQ. The ends lost 2 bases at V and 9 bases at J; junction bases unmatched: 19. This CDR3 reads CASSQRIFETGSQGEQFF. CDR3 DNA: TGTGCCAGCAGCCAACGTATCTTCGAGACAGGGAGCCAAGGTGAGCAGTTCTTC.

The chain recombines TRBV7-2 with TRBJ2-5; 9 bases are a match to TRBD1. Germline V CDR1 and CDR2: SGHTA, FQGNSA. The CDR3 runs to 13 residues. The J segment lost 11 bases and the V segment lost 5 bases, leaving 9 bases of the junction unmatched. The CDR3 nucleotides are TGTGCCAGCAGCCCCCCGGGACAGGGCTGGCAGTACTTC. Translation: CASSPPGQGWQYF.